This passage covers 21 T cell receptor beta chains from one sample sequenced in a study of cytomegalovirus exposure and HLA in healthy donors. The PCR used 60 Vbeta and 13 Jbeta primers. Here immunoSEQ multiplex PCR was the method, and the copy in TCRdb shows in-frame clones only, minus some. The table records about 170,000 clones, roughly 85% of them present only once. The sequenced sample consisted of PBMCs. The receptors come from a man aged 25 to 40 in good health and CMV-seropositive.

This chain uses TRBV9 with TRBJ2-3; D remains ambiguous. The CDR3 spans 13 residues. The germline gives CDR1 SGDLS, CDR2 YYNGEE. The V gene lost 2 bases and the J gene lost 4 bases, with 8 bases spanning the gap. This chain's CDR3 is CASSVPQADTQYF. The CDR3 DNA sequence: TGTGCCAGCAGCGTTCCCCAGGCAGATACGCAGTATTTT.

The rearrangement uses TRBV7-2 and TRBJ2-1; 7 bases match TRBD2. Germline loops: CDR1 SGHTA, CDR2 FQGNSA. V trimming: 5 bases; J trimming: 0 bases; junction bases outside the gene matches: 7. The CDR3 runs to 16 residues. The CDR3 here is CASSLNGGSSYNEQFF. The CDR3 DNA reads TGTGCCAGCAGCCTAAACGGCGGGAGCTCCTACAATGAGCAGTTCTTC. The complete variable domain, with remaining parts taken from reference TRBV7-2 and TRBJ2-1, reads GAGVSQSPSNKVTEKGKDVELRCDPISGHTALYWYRQSLGQGLEFLIYFQGNSAPDKSGLPSDRFSAERTGGSVSTLTIQRTQQEDSAVYLCASSLNGGSSYNEQFFGPGTRLTVL.

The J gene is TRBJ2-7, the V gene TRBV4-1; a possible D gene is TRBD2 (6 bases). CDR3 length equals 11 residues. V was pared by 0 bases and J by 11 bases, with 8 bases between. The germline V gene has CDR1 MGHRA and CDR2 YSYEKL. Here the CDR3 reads CASSQDGEEYF. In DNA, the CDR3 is TGCGCCAGCAGCCAAGACGGGGAGGAGTACTTC.

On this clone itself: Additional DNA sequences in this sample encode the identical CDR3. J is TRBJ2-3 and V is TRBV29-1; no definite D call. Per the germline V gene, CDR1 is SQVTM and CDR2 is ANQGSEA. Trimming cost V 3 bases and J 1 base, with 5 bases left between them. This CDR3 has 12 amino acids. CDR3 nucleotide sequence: TGCAGCGTTGATTCCGGCACAGATACGCAGTATTTT. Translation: CSVDSGTDTQYF.

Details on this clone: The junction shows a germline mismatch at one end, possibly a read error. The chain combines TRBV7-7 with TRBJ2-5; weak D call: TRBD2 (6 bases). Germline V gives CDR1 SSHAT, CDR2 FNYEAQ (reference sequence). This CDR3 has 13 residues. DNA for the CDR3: TGTGCTAGCAGCTTTGGGGGGAGAGAGACCCAGTACTTC. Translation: CASSFGGRETQYF.

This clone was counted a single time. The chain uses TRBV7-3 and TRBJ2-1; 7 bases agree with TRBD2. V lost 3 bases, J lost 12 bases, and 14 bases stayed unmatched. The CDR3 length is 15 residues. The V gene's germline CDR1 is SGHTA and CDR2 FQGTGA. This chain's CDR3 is CASSFQAGTGALQFF. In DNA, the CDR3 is TGTGCCAGCAGCTTCCAAGCGGGAACGGGTGCGCTGCAGTTCTTC.

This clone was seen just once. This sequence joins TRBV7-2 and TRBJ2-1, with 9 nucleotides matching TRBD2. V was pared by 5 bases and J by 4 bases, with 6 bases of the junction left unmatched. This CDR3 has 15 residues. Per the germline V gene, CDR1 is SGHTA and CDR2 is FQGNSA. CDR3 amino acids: CASSPQRGEYNEQFF. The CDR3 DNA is TGTGCCAGCAGCCCCCAGCGGGGGGAATACAATGAGCAGTTCTTC.

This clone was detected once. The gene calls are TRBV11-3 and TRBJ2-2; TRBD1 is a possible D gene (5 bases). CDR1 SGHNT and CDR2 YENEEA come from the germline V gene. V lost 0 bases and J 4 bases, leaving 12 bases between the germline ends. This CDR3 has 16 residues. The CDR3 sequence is CASSLETTRVTGELFF. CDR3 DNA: TGTGCCAGCAGCTTAGAGACCACCAGGGTCACCGGGGAGCTGTTTTTT.

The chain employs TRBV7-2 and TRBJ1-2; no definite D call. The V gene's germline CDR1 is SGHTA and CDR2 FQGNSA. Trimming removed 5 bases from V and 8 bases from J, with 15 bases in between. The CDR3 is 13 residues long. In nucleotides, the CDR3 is TGTGCCAGCAGCCCGGGGTCCGTACCAGGCTACACCTTC. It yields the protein CASSPGSVPGYTF.

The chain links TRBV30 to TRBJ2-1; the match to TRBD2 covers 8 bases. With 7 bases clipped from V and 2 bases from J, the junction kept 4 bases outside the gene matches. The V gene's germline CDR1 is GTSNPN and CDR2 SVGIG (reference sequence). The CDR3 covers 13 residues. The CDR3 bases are TGTGCCTTACGGGAGGGGGCCTACAATGAGCAGTTCTTC. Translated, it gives CALREGAYNEQFF.

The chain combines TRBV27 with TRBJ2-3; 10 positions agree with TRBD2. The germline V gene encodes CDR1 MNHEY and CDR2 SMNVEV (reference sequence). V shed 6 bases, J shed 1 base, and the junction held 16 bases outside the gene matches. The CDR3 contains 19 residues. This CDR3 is CASSQTSGWAGVGTDTQYF. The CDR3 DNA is TGTGCCAGCAGCCAGACTAGCGGGTGGGCGGGAGTAGGCACAGATACGCAGTATTTT.

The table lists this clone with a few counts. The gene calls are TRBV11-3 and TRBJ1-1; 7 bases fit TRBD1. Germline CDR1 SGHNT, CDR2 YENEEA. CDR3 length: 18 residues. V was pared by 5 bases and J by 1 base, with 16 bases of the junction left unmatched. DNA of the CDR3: TGTGCCAGCAGCATGGAGGGCGACCCGGGACAGCCGAACACTGAAGCTTTCTTT. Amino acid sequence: CASSMEGDPGQPNTEAFF.

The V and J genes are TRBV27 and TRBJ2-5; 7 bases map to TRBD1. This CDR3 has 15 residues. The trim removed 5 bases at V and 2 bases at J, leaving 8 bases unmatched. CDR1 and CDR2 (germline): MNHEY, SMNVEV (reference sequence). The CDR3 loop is CASSRRGFFQETQYF. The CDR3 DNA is TGTGCCAGCAGTCGCAGGGGGTTTTTTCAAGAGACCCAGTACTTC.

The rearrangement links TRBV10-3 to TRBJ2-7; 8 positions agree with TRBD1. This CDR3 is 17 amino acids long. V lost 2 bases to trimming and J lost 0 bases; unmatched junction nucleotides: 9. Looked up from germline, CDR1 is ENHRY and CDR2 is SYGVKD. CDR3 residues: CAISEPRDRPSSYEQYF. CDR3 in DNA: TGTGCCATCAGTGAGCCTCGGGACAGGCCGTCCTCCTACGAGCAGTACTTC.

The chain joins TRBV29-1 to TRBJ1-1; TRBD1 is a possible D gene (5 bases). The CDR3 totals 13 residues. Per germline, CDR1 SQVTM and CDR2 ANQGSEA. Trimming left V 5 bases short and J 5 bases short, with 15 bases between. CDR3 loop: CSVRVGEGTEAFF. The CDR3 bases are TGCAGCGTTCGGGTAGGGGAGGGTACTGAAGCTTTCTTT.

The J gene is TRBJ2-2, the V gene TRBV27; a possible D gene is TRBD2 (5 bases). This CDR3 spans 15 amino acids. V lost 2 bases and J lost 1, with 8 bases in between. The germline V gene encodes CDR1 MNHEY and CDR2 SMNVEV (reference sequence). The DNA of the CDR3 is TGTGCCAGCAGTTTAAAACTAGGGAACACCGGGGAGCTGTTTTTT. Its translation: CASSLKLGNTGELFF.

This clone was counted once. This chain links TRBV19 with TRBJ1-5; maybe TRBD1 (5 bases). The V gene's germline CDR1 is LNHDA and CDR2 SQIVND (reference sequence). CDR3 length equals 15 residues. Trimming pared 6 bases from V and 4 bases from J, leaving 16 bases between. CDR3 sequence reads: CASSYDRSGNQPQHF. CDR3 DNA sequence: TGTGCCAGTAGCTACGACAGATCCGGTAATCAGCCCCAGCATTTT.

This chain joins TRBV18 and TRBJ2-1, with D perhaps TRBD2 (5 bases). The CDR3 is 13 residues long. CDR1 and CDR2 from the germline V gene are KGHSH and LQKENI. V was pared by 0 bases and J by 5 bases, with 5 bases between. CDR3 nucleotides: TGTGCCAGCTCACCACCGGGAGACAATGAGCAGTTCTTC. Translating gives CASSPPGDNEQFF.

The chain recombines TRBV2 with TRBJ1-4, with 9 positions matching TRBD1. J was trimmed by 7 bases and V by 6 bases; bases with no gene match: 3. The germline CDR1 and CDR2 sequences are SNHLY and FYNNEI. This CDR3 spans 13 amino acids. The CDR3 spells CASRQGAGEKLFF. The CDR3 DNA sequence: TGTGCCAGCAGACAGGGGGCGGGTGAAAAACTGTTTTTT.

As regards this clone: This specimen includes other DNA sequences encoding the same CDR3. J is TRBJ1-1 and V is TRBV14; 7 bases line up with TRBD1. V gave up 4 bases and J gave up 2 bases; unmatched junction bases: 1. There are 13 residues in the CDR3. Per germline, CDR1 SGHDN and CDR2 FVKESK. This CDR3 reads CASSRQGNTEAFF. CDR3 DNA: TGTGCCAGCAGCCGACAGGGTAACACTGAAGCTTTCTTT.

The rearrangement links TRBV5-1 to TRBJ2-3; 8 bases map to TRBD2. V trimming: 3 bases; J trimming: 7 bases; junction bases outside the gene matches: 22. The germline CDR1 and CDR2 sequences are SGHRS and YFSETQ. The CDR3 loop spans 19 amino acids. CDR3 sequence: CASSWGTGTRTSYGNTQYF. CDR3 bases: TGCGCCAGCAGCTGGGGGACCGGGACTAGGACCTCCTACGGAAATACGCAGTATTTT.